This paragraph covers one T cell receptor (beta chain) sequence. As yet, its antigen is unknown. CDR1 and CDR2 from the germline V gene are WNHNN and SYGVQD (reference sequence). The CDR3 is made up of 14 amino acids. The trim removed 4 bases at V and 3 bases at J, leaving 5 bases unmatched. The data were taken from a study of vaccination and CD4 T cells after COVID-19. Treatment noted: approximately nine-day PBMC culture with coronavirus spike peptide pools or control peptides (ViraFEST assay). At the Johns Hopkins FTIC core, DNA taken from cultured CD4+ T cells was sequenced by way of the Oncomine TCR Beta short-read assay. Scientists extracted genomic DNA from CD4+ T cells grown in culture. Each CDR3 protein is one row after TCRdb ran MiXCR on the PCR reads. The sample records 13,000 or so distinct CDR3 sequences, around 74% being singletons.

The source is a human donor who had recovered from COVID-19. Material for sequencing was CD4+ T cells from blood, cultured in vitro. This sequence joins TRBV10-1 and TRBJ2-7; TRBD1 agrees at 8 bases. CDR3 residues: CASSVGQDYYEQYF. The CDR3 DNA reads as TGCGCCAGCAGTGTGGGACAGGACTACTACGAGCAGTACTTC.